This paragraph reports one TCR beta chain. Its antigen is not known. Clones were read by immunoSEQ multiplex PCR, and TCRdb kept only the in-frame ones, dropping some. The sample lists tens of thousands of clones, about 88% occurring once. This record comes from a study of T cell responses to AZD1222 COVID-19 vaccine. Study conclusions and caveats: The number of AZD1222 recipients seropositive at baseline was only five or six. Scientists sampled the repertoires only once the peak T cell response had passed. Following two doses of AZD1222, Spike-specific TCR breadth and depth rose.

Pooled together were second doses at about 4 or about 12 weeks. Germline assignment: CDR1 SGHTA and CDR2 FQGTGA. J was trimmed by 4 bases and V by 1 base; bases with no gene match: 3. The CDR3 covers 17 residues. The TCR was taken from an adult who received the AZD1222 COVID-19 vaccine. The chain carries TRBV7-3 and TRBJ2-1, with 14 positions matching TRBD2. Source: peripheral blood, taken 28 days after the second AZD1222 dose. Here the CDR3 reads CASSLRTSGGTYNEQFF. DNA for the CDR3: TGTGCCAGCAGCTTAAGGACTAGCGGGGGGACGTACAATGAGCAGTTCTTC.